The 28 T cell receptor beta chains given below trace back to one sample, sequenced in a study of shared clonotypes between healthy human individuals. Generated by immunoSEQ multiplex PCR, the TCRdb table keeps only in-frame clones and is missing some. The sample has some 480,000 clones, around 80% seen once; the top ten hold about 12%. The sample was PBMCs. Receptors originate from a woman aged 40 to 50 in good health. Some clones in this sample may be carry-over from other donors' samples.

This clone has at least ten counts. J is TRBJ2-1 and V is TRBV29-1; weak D call: TRBD2 (7 bases). V lost 4 bases to trimming and J lost 7 bases, with 11 bases between them. The CDR3 is 12 residues long. Germline assignment: CDR1 SQVTM and CDR2 ANQGSEA. The CDR3 DNA is TGCAGCGTTGGTGGGGGGGCGAATGAGCAGTTCTTC. Translated, it gives CSVGGGANEQFF.

The chain links TRBV29-1 to TRBJ2-7; D may be TRBD2 (6 bases). Germline CDR1 reads SQVTM; CDR2 reads ANQGSEA. Deletions cut 1 base from V and 7 bases from J, with 11 bases between. This CDR3 is built from 12 residues. The CDR3 loop reads CSVEVGAGEQYF. Here the CDR3 DNA reads TGCAGCGTTGAAGTTGGGGCGGGGGAGCAGTACTTC.

This rearrangement joins TRBV7-3 to TRBJ2-7, with TRBD1 identical over 8 bases. V trimming: 2 bases; J trimming: 12 bases; junction bases outside the gene matches: 15. Germline-derived CDR1 and CDR2 are SGHTA and FQGTGA. This CDR3 region has 15 residues. CDR3 in DNA: TGTGCCAGCAGCTTAGAGGGGACAGGCGACTCGCAGTTGTACTTC. Its translation is CASSLEGTGDSQLYF.

This clone was observed once. The chain couples TRBV10-2 to TRBJ1-1; the match to TRBD1 covers 7 bases. This CDR3 has 15 amino acids. The V segment lost 7 bases and the J segment 0 bases; nucleotides outside the gene matches: 8. Germline CDR1 WSHSY, CDR2 SAAADI. The CDR3 nucleotides are TGCGCCAGCAAAGGGGGCAGGGCCATGAACACTGAAGCTTTCTTT. Translation: CASKGGRAMNTEAFF.

This clone was seen once. A clone one base away is much larger, so this may be a read error. The V call is TRBV2, the J call TRBJ2-7, with 8 bases identical to TRBD1. The CDR3 extends over 12 amino acids. Germline CDR1 and CDR2: SNHLY and FYNNEI. This CDR3 reads CASLGQGYEQHF. In DNA form, the CDR3 reads TGTGCCAGCCTTGGACAGGGCTACGAGCAGCACTTC.

The J gene is TRBJ2-2, the V gene TRBV7-9; 11 bases align to TRBD1. There are 15 residues in the CDR3. CDR1 SEHNR and CDR2 FQNEAQ come from the germline V gene (reference sequence). V was pared by 5 bases and J by 6 bases, with 5 bases of the junction left unmatched. CDR3 amino acids: CASSPGTGGSGELFF. The CDR3 nucleotides read TGTGCCAGCAGCCCCGGGACAGGGGGGTCCGGGGAGCTGTTTTTT.

CDR3 loop: CATSSPGWAGGSYEQYF. The CDR3, as DNA: TGTGCCACCAGCAGCCCGGGCTGGGCGGGAGGATCATACGAGCAGTACTTC. The J gene is TRBJ2-7, the V gene TRBV15; 8 nucleotides match TRBD2. Germline V CDR1 and CDR2: LNHNV, YYDKDF (reference sequence). J gave up 4 bases and V 3 bases, and 14 bases lay outside the gene matches. There are 17 residues in the CDR3.

This chain uses TRBV10-2 with TRBJ2-7; maybe TRBD1 (6 bases). From germline, CDR1 is WSHSY and CDR2 SAAADI. The CDR3 has 14 residues. V was cut by 4 bases and J by 2 bases, with 12 bases left in between. CDR3 bases: TGCGCCAGCAGTGTTTGGGCAGGGGCCTACGAGCAGTACTTC. This codes for CASSVWAGAYEQYF.

This chain connects TRBV5-1 to TRBJ2-1; D is unclear. The V end was cut by 4 bases, the J end by 5 bases, with 13 bases between. Looked up from germline, CDR1 is SGHRS and CDR2 is YFSETQ. The CDR3 totals 14 residues. CDR3 DNA: TGCGCCAGCAGCCCGCAGTCCGCGAACAATGAGCAGTTCTTC. Protein product: CASSPQSANNEQFF.

The chain couples TRBV7-2 to TRBJ1-2; D is possibly TRBD1 (5 bases). This CDR3 spans 12 amino acids. Trimming took off 5 bases at V and 7 bases at J, with 11 bases between the two ends. Germline loops: CDR1 SGHTA, CDR2 FQGNSA. The CDR3 protein is CASSPQGFGYTF. In DNA form, the CDR3 reads TGTGCCAGCAGCCCCCAGGGATTTGGCTACACCTTC. Combining the CDR3 with reference TRBV7-2 and TRBJ1-2 gives the whole variable domain GAGVSQSPSNKVTEKGKDVELRCDPISGHTALYWYRQSLGQGLEFLIYFQGNSAPDKSGLPSDRFSAERTGGSVSTLTIQRTQQEDSAVYLCASSPQGFGYTFGSGTRLTVV.

The CDR3 DNA is TGTGCCAGCAGCTTGGACAGGGGTGGGGAGACCCAGTACTTC. It codes for CASSLDRGGETQYF. The gene calls are TRBV5-6 and TRBJ2-5; 7 positions agree with TRBD1. Germline trimming cut 0 bases from V and 5 bases from J; bases unmatched to any gene: 4. CDR1 is SGHDT, CDR2 YYEEEE, per germline. The CDR3 consists of 14 residues.

J is TRBJ1-5 and V is TRBV5-1; the D is unclear. The germline V and J ends were trimmed by 3 bases and 0 bases, with 7 bases remaining between them. CDR3 length: 14 amino acids. The germline V gene encodes CDR1 SGHRS and CDR2 YFSETQ. The CDR3 DNA reads as TGCGCCAGCAGCTCCGGAATTAGCAATCAGCCCCAGCATTTT. Amino acid sequence: CASSSGISNQPQHF.

This sequence joins TRBV30 and TRBJ2-5; D remains unclear. The V end was cut by 4 bases, the J end by 2 bases, with 5 bases between. This CDR3 contains 11 residues. Germline V gene data show CDR1 as GTSNPN and CDR2 as SVGIG (reference sequence). CDR3 DNA: TGTGCCTGGACGCCGCAAGAGACCCAGTACTTC. This translates into CAWTPQETQYF.

The chain carries TRBV29-1 and TRBJ2-7; possibly TRBD2 for D (7 bases). V shed 6 bases and J shed 7 bases, with 22 bases lying between them. The germline V gene encodes CDR1 SQVTM and CDR2 ANQGSEA. The CDR3 spans 14 residues. The CDR3: CSVQRRGGSGEQYF. CDR3 sequence (DNA): TGCAGCGTCCAACGAAGGGGGGGGTCGGGTGAGCAGTACTTC.

This clone was detected only a few times. The chain joins TRBV29-1 to TRBJ2-3; D perhaps matches TRBD1 (6 bases). Trimming removed 1 base from V and 3 bases from J, with 8 bases in between. The germline V gene has CDR1 SQVTM and CDR2 ANQGSEA. The CDR3 length is 13 residues. The CDR3 bases are TGCAGCGTTGAAGCCAGGGGAACAGATACGCAGTATTTT. Amino acids: CSVEARGTDTQYF.

This clone came up once. This chain connects TRBV6-1 to TRBJ2-5; TRBD1 aligns across 11 bases. V shed 5 bases and J 6 bases; nucleotides not matched to a gene: 8. This CDR3 comprises 15 residues. Germline CDR1 is MNHNS and CDR2 is SASEGT. The chain's CDR3 is CASSPSPDRGQTQYF. DNA for the CDR3: TGTGCCAGCAGTCCCAGCCCGGACAGGGGGCAGACCCAGTACTTC.

This clone came up once. The J gene is TRBJ2-5, the V gene TRBV5-4, with D unresolved. Germline assignment: CDR1 SGHNT and CDR2 YYREEE (reference sequence). Trimming removed 5 bases from V and 0 bases from J, with 8 bases in between. The CDR3 has 13 residues. CDR3 sequence reads: CASRVQYQETQYF. The CDR3 DNA is TGTGCCAGCAGAGTCCAATACCAAGAGACCCAGTACTTC.

The count of this clone is one. V is TRBV7-3 and J is TRBJ2-3; 9 positions agree with TRBD2. The V and J ends lost 3 bases and 5 bases, in that order; junction bases with no gene match: 9. The CDR3 sequence is 16 residues long. The germline V gene encodes CDR1 SGHTA and CDR2 FQGTGA. CDR3 DNA: TGTGCCAGCAGCTTCCCCCCTCCTAGCGGGATAGATACGCAGTATTTT. Its protein product is CASSFPPPSGIDTQYF.

The J gene is TRBJ2-7, the V gene TRBV5-4, with 9 bases aligning to TRBD2. The CDR3 covers 15 residues. The V gene end was trimmed by 4 bases and the J gene end by 3 bases; junction bases not matched to a gene: 8. Looked up from germline, CDR1 is SGHNT and CDR2 is YYREEE (reference sequence). This CDR3 is CASSAGGDNGYEQYF. The CDR3 DNA is TGTGCCAGCAGCGCGGGAGGGGACAATGGCTACGAGCAGTACTTC.

Note on this clone: In the same sample, other DNA sequences code for this CDR3. V gene TRBV15 combines with J gene TRBJ1-5; D is unresolved. CDR3 size: 13 residues. Germline V gene sequence: CDR1 LNHNV, CDR2 YYDKDF (reference sequence). The V gene lost 0 bases and the J gene lost 6 bases, with 6 bases spanning the gap. CDR3 bases: TGTGCCACCAGCAGAGATAACTCTCAGCCCCAGCATTTT. This translates into CATSRDNSQPQHF.

The chain links TRBV30 to TRBJ2-1, with D possibly TRBD1 on 6 matching bases. CDR1 GTSNPN and CDR2 SVGIG come from the germline V gene (reference sequence). V was shortened by 3 bases and J by 6 bases, with 18 bases between the two germline ends. The CDR3 consists of 15 residues. CDR3 nucleotide sequence: TGTGCCTGGAGGACAACAGGGCTACCTCCCAATGAGCAGTTCTTC. The encoded protein is CAWRTTGLPPNEQFF.

The chain links TRBV5-1 to TRBJ1-5; 7 bases line up with TRBD1. The CDR3 has 14 amino acids. Germline CDR1 is SGHRS and CDR2 is YFSETQ. The trim removed 4 bases at V and 7 bases at J, leaving 8 bases unmatched. The CDR3 here is CASSPEGAEQPQHF. CDR3 nucleotide sequence: TGCGCCAGCAGCCCTGAGGGGGCGGAACAGCCCCAGCATTTT.

A word on this clone: One end of the junction does not line up with germline, which may come from a read error. Different DNA sequences within this sample yield the same CDR3. This chain joins TRBV5-6 and TRBJ1-1, with D perhaps matching TRBD1 (5 bases). This CDR3 is 14 amino acids long. Germline V gives CDR1 SGHDT, CDR2 YYEEEE. CDR3: CASSPRGAWTEAFF. The DNA of the CDR3 is TGCGCCAGCAGCCCTCGAGGGGCTTGGACTGAAGCCTTCTTT.

The V and J genes are TRBV19 and TRBJ2-7, with D possibly TRBD2 on 6 matching bases. The V end lost 5 bases, the J end lost 6 bases, and 20 bases lay between the germline ends. The CDR3 consists of 15 residues. The V gene's germline CDR1 is LNHDA and CDR2 SQIVND (reference sequence). DNA for the CDR3: TGTGCCAGTAGTGAGACCGGGAGTTCGGTCGGCGAGCAGTACTTC. Translation gives CASSETGSSVGEQYF.

This clone was picked up a small number of times. The V and J genes are TRBV7-2 and TRBJ2-2; tentative D call: TRBD2 (6 bases). V was pared by 3 bases and J by 5 bases, with 10 bases between. The germline V gene has CDR1 SGHTA and CDR2 FQGNSA. The CDR3 is 14 residues long. The CDR3 loop is CASSLGGRTGELFF. The CDR3 nucleotides read TGTGCCAGCAGCTTGGGGGGTAGGACCGGGGAGCTGTTTTTT.

The V gene is TRBV5-4, the J gene TRBJ1-2, with D unresolved. The V gene's germline CDR1 is SGHNT and CDR2 YYREEE (reference sequence). V lost 4 bases and J lost 8, with 24 bases in between. This CDR3 is built from 16 residues. CDR3 residues: CASSTQEESYYGGYTF. The CDR3 nucleotides are TGTGCCAGCAGCACCCAGGAGGAAAGTTACTATGGAGGCTACACCTTC.

V gene TRBV18 combines with J gene TRBJ1-4; 12 bases are a match to TRBD1. Per germline, CDR1 KGHSH and CDR2 LQKENI. The CDR3 spans 15 residues. V dropped 6 bases and J dropped 12; count of bases not matched to a gene: 11. The CDR3 DNA sequence: TGTGCCAGCTCCCTGGGGACAGGGGGCCGGGAGCAACTGTTTTTT. Encoded protein: CASSLGTGGREQLFF.

V and J are TRBV5-8 and TRBJ1-2; D gene uncertain. Germline CDR1 SGHTS, CDR2 YDEGEE. Trimming removed 4 bases at V and 4 bases at J, with 11 bases between. The CDR3 is 13 amino acids. Here the CDR3 reads CASSAMGPYGYTF. The CDR3 nucleotides are TGTGCCAGCAGCGCCATGGGCCCCTATGGCTACACCTTC.